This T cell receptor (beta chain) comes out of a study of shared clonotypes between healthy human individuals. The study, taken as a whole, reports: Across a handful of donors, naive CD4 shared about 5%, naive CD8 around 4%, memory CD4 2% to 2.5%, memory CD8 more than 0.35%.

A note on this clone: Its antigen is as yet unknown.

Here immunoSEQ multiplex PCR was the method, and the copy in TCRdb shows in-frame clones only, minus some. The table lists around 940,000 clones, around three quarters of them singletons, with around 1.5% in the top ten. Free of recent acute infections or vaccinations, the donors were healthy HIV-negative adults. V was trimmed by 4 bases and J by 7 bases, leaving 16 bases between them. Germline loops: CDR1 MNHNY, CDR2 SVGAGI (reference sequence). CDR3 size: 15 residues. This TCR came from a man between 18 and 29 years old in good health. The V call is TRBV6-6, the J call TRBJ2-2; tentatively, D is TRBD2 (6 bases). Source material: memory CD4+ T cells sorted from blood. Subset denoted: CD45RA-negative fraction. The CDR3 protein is CASSLVTGVGGELFF. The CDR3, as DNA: TGTGCCAGCAGTTTAGTCACGGGGGTGGGCGGGGAGCTGTTTTTT.